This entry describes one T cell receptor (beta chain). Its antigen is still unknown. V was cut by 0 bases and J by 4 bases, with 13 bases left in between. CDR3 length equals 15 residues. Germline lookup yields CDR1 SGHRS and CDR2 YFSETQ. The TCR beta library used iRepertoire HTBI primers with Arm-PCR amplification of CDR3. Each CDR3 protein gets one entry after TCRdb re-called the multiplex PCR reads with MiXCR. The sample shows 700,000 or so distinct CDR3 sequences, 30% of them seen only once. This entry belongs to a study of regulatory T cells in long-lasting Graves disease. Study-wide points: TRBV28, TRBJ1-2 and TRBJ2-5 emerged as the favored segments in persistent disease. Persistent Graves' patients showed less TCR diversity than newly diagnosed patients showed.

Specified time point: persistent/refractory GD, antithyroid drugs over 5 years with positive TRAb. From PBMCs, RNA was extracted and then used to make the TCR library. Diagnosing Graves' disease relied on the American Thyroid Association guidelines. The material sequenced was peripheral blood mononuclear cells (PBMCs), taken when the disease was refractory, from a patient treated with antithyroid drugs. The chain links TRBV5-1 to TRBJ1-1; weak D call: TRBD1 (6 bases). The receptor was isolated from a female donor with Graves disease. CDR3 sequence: CASSLGVGGPTEAFF. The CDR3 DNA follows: TGCGCCAGCAGCTTGGGGGTCGGGGGCCCCACTGAAGCTTTCTTT. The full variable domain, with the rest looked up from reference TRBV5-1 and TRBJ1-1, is KAGVTQTPRYLIKTRGQQVTLSCSPISGHRSVSWYQQTPGQGLQFLFEYFSETQRNKGNFPGRFSGRQFSNSRSEMNVSTLELGDSALYLCASSLGVGGPTEAFFGQGTRLTVV.